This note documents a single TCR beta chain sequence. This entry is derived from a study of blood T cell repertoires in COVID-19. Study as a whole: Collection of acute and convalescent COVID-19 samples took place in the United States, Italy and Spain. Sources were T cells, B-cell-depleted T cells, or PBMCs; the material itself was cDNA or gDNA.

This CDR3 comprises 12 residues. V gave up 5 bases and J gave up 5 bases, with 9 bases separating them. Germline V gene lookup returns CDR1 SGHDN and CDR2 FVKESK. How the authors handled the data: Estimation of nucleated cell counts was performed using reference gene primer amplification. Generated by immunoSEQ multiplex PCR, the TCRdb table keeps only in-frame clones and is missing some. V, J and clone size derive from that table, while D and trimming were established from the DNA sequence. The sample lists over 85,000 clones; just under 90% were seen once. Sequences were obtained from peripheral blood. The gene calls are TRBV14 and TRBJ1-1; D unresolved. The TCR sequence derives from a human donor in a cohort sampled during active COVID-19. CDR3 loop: CASSGFGTEAFF. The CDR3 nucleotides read TGTGCCAGCAGCGGGTTCGGGACTGAAGCTTTCTTT.